The T cell receptor (beta chain) described here comes from a study of T cells after yellow fever vaccination. This clonotype was seen more than once but under ten times. The CDR3 is made up of 14 amino acids. Trimming removed 2 bases from V and 4 bases from J, with 12 bases in between. Looked up from germline, CDR1 is DFQATT and CDR2 is SNEGSKA (reference sequence). MiXCR was run by TCRdb on the 5' RACE reads, yielding one entry per CDR3 protein. In the table there are 500,000 to 650,000 distinct CDR3 sequences, approximately 16% of which are singletons. The specimen was PBMCs, collected 5 days after the first yellow fever vaccination. The chain couples TRBV20-1 to TRBJ1-5; the D is unclear. The TCR sequence derives from a man aged 18 to 29 who received the YFV17D yellow fever vaccine. The CDR3 sequence is CSARREGWNQPQHF. CDR3 in DNA: TGCAGTGCTAGACGCGAGGGCTGGAATCAGCCCCAGCATTTT.